This T cell receptor beta chain was captured in a study of graft-versus-host responses after intestinal transplantation. Study summary: Isolated intestinal, liver-intestinal, or multivisceral transplants were what recipients had. General study points: The marrow of recipients harbored GvH clones, and ileum or blood showed some of them first.

A note on this clone: Its specificity is not known.

Germline V CDR1 and CDR2: SGDLS, YYNGEE. This CDR3 has 15 residues. Generated by immunoSEQ multiplex PCR, the TCRdb table keeps only in-frame clones and is missing some. This table has approximately 60,000 clones, 89% appearing once. Graft tissue processing released intraepithelial and lamina propria lymphocytes. The receptor's source is a human patient who received an intestinal transplant, so some T cells may come from the graft donor. The chain has TRBV9 and TRBJ2-5; D possibly corresponds to TRBD1 (5 bases). The DNA end is more similar to TRBJ2-7, so the J call may be wrong. Sequenced material: ileum tissue, taken less than 400 days after transplant. This chain's CDR3 is CASSLGAGFAYEQYF. CDR3 sequence (DNA): TGTGCCAGCAGCCTAGGGGCAGGATTTGCCTACGAGCAGTACTTC.